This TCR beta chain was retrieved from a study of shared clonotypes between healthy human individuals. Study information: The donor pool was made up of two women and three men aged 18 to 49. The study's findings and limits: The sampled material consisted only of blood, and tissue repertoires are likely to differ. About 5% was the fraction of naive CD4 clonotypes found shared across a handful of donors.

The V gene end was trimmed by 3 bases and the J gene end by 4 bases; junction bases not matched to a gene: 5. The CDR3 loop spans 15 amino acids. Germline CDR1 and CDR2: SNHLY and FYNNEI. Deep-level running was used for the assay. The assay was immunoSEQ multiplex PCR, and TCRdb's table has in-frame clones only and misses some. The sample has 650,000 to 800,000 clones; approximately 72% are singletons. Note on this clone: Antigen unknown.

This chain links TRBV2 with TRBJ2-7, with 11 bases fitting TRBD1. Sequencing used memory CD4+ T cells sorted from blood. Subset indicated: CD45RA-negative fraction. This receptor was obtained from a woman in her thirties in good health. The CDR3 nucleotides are TGTGCCAGCAGTGATGGGACAGGGGGAGCGTACGAGCAGTACTTC. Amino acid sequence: CASSDGTGGAYEQYF.